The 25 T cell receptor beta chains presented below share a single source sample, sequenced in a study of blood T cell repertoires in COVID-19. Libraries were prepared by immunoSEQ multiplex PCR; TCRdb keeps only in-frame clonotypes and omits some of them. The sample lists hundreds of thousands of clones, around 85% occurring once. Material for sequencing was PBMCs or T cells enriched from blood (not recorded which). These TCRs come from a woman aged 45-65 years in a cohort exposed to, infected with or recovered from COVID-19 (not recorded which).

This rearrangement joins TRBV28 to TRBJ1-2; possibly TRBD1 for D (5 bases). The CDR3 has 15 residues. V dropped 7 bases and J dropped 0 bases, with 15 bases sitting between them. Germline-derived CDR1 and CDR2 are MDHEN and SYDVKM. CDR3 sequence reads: CASIVGTGANYGYTF. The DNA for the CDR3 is TGTGCCAGCATCGTGGGAACAGGAGCTAACTATGGCTACACCTTC.

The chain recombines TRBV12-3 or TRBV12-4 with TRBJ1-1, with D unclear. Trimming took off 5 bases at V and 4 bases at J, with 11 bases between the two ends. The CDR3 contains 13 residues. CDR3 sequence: CASSNKRSTEAFF. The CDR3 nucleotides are TGTGCCAGCAGTAACAAGCGGAGCACTGAAGCTTTCTTT.

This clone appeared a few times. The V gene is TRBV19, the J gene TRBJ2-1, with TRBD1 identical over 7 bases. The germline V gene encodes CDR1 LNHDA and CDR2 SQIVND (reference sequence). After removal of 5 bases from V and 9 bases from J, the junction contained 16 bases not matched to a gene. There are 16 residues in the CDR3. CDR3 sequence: CASSPLRDRARSEQFF. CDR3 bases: TGTGCCAGTAGTCCCCTCCGTGACAGGGCAAGAAGTGAGCAGTTCTTC.

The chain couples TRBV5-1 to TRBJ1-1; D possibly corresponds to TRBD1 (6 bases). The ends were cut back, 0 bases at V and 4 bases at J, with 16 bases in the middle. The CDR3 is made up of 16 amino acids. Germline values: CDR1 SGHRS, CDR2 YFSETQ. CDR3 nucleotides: TGCGCCAGCAGCTTGGTTGGGGGCGGCGGTAGCACTGAAGCTTTCTTT. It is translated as CASSLVGGGGSTEAFF.

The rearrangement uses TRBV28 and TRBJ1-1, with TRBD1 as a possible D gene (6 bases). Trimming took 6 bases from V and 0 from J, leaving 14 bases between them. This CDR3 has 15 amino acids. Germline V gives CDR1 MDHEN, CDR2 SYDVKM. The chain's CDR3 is CASSPGHLLNTEAFF. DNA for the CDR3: TGTGCCAGCAGCCCGGGACACCTCTTGAACACTGAAGCTTTCTTT.

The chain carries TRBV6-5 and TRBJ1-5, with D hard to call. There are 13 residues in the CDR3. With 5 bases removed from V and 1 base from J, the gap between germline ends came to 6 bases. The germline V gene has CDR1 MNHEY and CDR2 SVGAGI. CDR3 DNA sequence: TGTGCCAGCAGTATCAGGAGCAATCAGCCCCAGCATTTT. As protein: CASSIRSNQPQHF.

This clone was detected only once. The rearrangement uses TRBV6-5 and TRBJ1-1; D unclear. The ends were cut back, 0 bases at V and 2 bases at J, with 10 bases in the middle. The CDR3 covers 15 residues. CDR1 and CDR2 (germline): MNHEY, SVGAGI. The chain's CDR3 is CASSYSQTTNTEAFF. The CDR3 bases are TGTGCCAGCAGTTACTCACAGACTACTAACACTGAAGCTTTCTTT.

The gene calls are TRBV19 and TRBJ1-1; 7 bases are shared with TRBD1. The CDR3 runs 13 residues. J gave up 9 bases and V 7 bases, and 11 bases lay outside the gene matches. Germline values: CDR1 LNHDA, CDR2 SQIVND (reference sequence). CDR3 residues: CASTISWDSQAFF. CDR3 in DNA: TGTGCCAGTACTATTTCGTGGGACAGCCAAGCTTTCTTT.

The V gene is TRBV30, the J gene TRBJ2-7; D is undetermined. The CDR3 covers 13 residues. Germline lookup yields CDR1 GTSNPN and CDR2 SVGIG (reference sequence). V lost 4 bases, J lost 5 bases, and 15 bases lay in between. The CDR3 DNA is TGTGCCTGGAACCCGTCCCCCGCGGACGAGCAGTACTTC. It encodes CAWNPSPADEQYF.

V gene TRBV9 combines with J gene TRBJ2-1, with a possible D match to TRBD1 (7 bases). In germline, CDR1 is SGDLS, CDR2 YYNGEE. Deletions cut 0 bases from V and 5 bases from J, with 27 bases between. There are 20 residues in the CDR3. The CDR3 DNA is TGTGCCAGCAGCGTAGAGGCCCGACAGGGTAGGGGGGCTAGGAACAATGAGCAGTTCTTC. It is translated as CASSVEARQGRGARNNEQFF.

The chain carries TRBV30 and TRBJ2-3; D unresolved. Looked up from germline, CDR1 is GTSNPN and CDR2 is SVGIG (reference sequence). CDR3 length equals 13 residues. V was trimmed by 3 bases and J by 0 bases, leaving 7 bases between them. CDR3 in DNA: TGTGCCTGGAGGAGTTCTAGCACAGATACGCAGTATTTT. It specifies CAWRSSSTDTQYF.

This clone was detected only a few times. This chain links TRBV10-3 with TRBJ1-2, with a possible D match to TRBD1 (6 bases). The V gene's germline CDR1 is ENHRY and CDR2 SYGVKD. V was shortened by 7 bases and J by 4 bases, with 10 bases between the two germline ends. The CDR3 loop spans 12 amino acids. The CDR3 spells CAITPDSYGYTF. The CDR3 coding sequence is TGTGCCATCACCCCGGACAGCTATGGCTACACCTTC.

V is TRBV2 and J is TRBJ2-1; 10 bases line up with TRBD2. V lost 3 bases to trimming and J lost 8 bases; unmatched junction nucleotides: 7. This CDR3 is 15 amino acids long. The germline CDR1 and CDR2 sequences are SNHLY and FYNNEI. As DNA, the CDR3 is TGTGCCAGCAGTGACCTAGCGGGGGCGGCGTATGAGCAGTTCTTC. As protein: CASSDLAGAAYEQFF.

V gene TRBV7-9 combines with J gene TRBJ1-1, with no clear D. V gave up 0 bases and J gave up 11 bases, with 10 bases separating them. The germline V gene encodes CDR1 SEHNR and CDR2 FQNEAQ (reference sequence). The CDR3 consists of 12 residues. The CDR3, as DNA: TGTGCCAGCAGCTTAGCGTACCGGGAGGCTTTCTTT. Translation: CASSLAYREAFF.

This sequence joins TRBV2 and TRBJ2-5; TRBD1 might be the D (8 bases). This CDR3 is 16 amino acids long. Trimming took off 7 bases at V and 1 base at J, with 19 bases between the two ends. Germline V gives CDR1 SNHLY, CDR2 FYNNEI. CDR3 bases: TGTGCCAGCACTACCGGACAGGGAGGGCTCCAAGAGACCCAGTACTTC. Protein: CASTTGQGGLQETQYF.

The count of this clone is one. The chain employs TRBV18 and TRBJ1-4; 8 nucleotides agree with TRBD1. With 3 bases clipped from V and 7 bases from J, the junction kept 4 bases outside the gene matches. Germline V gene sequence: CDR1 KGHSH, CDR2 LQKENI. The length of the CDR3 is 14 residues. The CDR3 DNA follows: TGTGCCAGCTCACCGGGACAGGTCGCTGAAAAACTGTTTTTT. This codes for CASSPGQVAEKLFF.

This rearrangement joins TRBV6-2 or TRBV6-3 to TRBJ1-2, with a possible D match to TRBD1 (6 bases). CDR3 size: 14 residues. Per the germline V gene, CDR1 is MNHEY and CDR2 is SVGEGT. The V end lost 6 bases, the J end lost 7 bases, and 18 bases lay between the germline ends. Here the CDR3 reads CASSWTALTSGYTF. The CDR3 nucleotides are TGTGCCAGCAGCTGGACAGCCTTAACTTCTGGCTACACCTTC.

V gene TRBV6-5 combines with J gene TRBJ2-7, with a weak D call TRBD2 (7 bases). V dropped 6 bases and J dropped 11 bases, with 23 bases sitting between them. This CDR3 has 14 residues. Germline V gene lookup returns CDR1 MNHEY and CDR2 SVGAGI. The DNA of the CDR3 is TGTGCCAGCAGCCACGGCCAGGGGACCAGCGGGGAGTACTTC. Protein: CASSHGQGTSGEYF.

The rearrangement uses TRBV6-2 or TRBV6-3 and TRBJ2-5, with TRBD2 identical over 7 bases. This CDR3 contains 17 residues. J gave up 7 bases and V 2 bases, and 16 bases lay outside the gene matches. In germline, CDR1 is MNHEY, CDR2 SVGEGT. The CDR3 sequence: CASSYNPVGLDEVTQYF. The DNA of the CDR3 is TGTGCCAGCAGTTACAACCCGGTTGGACTAGATGAGGTGACCCAGTACTTC.

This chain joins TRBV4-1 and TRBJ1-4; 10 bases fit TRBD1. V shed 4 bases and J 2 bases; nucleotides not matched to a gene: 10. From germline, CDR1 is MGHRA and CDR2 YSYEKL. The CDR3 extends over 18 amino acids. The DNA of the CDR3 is TGCGCCAGCAGCCCACGTCCCGGGACAGGGGCCACTAATGAAAAACTGTTTTTT. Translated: CASSPRPGTGATNEKLFF.

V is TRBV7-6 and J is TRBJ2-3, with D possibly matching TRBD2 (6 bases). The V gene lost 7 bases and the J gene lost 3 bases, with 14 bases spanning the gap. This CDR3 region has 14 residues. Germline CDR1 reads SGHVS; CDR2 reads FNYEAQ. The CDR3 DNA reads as TGTGCCAGCAAGCTCGCGGGGAGGACAGATACGCAGTATTTT. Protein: CASKLAGRTDTQYF.

Written as DNA, the CDR3 is TGTGCCAGCAGCTCGCGACTGATCCAAGAGACCCAGTACTTC. It specifies CASSSRLIQETQYF. This sequence joins TRBV7-8 and TRBJ2-5; D is unresolved. The V gene's germline CDR1 is SGHVS and CDR2 FQNEAQ. Trimming left V 4 bases short and J 1 base short, with 10 bases between. The CDR3 extends over 14 amino acids.

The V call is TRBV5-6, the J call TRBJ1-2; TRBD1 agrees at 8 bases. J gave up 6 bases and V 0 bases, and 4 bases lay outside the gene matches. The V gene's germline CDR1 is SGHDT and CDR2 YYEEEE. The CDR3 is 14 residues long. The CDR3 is CASSLGRQGHGYTF. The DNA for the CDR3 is TGTGCCAGCAGCTTGGGGCGACAGGGGCATGGCTACACCTTC.

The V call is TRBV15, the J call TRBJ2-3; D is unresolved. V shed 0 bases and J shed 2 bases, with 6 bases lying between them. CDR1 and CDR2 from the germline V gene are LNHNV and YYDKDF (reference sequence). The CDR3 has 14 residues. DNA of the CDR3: TGTGCCACCAGCAGAGACAGGATCACAGATACGCAGTATTTT. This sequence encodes CATSRDRITDTQYF.

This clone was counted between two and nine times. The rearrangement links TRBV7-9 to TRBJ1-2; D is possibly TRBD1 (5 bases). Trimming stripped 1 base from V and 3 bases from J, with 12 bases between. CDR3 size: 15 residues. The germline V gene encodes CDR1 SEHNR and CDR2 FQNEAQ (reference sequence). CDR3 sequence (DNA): TGTGCCAGCAGCTTAGGTGGGGCTTGGGACTATGGCTACACCTTC. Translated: CASSLGGAWDYGYTF.